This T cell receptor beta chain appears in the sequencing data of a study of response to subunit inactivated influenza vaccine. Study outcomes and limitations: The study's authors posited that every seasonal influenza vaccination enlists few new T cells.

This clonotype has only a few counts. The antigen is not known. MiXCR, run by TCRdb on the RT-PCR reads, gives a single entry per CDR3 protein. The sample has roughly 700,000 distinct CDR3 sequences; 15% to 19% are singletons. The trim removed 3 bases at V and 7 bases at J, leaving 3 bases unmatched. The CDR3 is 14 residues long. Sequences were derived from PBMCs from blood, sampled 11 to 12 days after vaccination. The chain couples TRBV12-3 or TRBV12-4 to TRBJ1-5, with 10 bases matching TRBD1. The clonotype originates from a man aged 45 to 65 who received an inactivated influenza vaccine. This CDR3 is CASSLRDRGQPQHF. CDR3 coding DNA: TGTGCCAGCAGTTTGAGGGACAGGGGACAGCCCCAGCATTTT.